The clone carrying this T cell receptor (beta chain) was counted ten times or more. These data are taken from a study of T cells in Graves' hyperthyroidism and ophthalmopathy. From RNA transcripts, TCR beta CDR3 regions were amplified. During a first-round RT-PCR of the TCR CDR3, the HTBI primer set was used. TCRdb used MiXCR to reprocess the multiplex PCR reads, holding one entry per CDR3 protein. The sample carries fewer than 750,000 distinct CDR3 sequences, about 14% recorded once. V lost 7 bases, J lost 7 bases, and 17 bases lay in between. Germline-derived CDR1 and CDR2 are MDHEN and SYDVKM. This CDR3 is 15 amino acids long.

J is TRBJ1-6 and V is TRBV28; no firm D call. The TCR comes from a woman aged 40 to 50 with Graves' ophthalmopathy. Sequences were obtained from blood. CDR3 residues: CASTLFGKDNSPLHF. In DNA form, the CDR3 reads TGTGCCAGCACCCTTTTTGGGAAGGACAATTCACCCCTCCACTTT.